This TCR beta chain originates from a study of T cell changes during pregnancy in multiple sclerosis. Assay used: immunoSEQ multiplex PCR; TCRdb lists only in-frame clones, some missing. The table lists approximately 100,000 clones, less than 95% of them singletons, with roughly 1.7% in the top ten. Germline V lookup: CDR1 MDHEN, CDR2 SYDVKM. This CDR3 is built from 15 residues. J gave up 6 bases and V 1 base, and 7 bases lay outside the gene matches. The sequence came from a female donor with multiple sclerosis, enrolled in a pregnancy study. The V gene is TRBV28, the J gene TRBJ2-7; TRBD1 matches 9 bases. The sequences come from peripheral blood, collected after pregnancy. The CDR3 is CASSLSGTGPGEQYF. In DNA form, the CDR3 reads TGTGCCAGCAGTTTATCCGGGACAGGGCCGGGCGAGCAGTACTTC.